The clone carrying this T cell receptor (beta chain) has at least ten counts. Its target is unknown. Template material for amplifying TCR beta CDR3 regions consisted of RNA transcripts. HTBI primers drove first-round RT-PCR of the TCR CDR3. TCRdb redid the calling of the multiplex PCR reads with MiXCR, one entry per CDR3 protein. The table shows under 400,000 distinct CDR3 sequences, with 21% occurring only once. The sample is drawn from a study of T cells in Graves' hyperthyroidism and ophthalmopathy. The overall study: Peripheral blood was drawn at first diagnosis, prior to all treatment.

CDR3 size: 12 residues. V shed 5 bases, J shed 6 bases, and the junction held 1 base outside the gene matches. CDR1 SEHNR and CDR2 FQNEAQ come from the germline V gene (reference sequence). Study-wide points: Expanded thyroid clonotypes (above 0.001) were mostly also found in blood.

This chain uses TRBV7-9 with TRBJ2-7, with 10 positions matching TRBD1. Sequencing was performed on blood. This receptor was taken from a woman aged 45-59 years with Graves' hyperthyroidism. In DNA, the CDR3 is TGTGCCAGCAGCCGGGACAGGGGCGAGCAGTACTTC. As protein: CASSRDRGEQYF.